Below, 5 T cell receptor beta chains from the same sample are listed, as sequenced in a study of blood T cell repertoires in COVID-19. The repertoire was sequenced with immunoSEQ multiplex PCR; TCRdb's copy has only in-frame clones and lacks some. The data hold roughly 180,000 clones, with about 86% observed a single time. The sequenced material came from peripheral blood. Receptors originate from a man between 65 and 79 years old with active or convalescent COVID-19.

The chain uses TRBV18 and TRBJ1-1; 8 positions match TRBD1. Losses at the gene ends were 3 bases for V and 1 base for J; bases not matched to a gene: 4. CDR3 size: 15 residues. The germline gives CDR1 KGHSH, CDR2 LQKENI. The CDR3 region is CASSPRQGQNTEAFF. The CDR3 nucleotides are TGTGCCAGCTCACCGCGACAGGGGCAGAACACTGAAGCTTTCTTT.

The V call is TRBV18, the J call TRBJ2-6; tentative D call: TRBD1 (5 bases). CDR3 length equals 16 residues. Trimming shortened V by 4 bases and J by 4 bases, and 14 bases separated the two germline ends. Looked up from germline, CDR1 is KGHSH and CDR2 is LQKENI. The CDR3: CASSQLQGSGANVLTF. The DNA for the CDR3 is TGTGCCAGCTCACAACTCCAGGGTTCCGGGGCCAACGTCCTGACTTTC.

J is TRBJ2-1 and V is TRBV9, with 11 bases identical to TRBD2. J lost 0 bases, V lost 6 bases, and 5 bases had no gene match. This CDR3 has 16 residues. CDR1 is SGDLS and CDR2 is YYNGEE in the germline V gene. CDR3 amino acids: CASTLAGGSSYNEQFF. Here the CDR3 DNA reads TGTGCCAGCACCCTAGCGGGAGGTAGCTCCTACAATGAGCAGTTCTTC.

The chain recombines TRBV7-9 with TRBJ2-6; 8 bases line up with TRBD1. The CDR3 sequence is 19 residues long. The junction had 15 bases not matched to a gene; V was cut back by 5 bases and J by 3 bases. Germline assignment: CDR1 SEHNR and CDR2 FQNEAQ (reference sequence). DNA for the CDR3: TGTGCCAGCAGCGCATTTCTGGGACAGGACCGAAATGGGGCCAACGTCCTGACTTTC. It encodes CASSAFLGQDRNGANVLTF.

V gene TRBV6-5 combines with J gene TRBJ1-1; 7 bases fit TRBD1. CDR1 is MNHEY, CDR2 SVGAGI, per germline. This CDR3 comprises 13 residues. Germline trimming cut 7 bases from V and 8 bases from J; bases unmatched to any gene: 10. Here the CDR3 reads CASTRTGRPEAFF. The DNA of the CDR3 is TGTGCCAGCACCAGGACAGGCCGCCCAGAAGCTTTCTTT.